This TCR beta chain is drawn from a study of vaccination effects on CD4 cells after COVID-19. Germline V gives CDR1 SEHNR, CDR2 FQNEAQ (reference sequence). This CDR3 comprises 13 residues. The V gene lost 1 base and the J gene lost 4 bases, with 7 bases spanning the gap. This clone was seen only a few times. The target antigen is unknown. Under the ViraFEST assay, PBMC were stimulated with viral peptide pools so that antigen-specific CD4+ T cells expanded. Sequencing was performed afterwards. Culture proceeded for roughly ten days, and CD4+ T cells were then isolated. Each participant was given two doses of one vaccine (BNT162b2 or mRNA-1273). On day 3 and again on day 7, half the medium was replaced with IL-2 medium. Using immunoSEQ multiplex PCR, the repertoire was profiled, and TCRdb retains in-frame clones only, with some absent. The sample includes 35,000 to 45,000 clones, just under 85% of them seen just once.

The sample was CD4+ T cells from PBMCs cultured with HCoV-NL63 spike peptides, taken after COVID-19 vaccination. The receptor was derived from a human donor who received a COVID-19 vaccine. Some clones in this sample may be carry-over from other donors' samples. The J gene is TRBJ2-5, the V gene TRBV7-9; no clear D gene. In DNA form, the CDR3 reads TGTGCCAGCAGCTTAGGGGGTCCAGAGACCCAGTACTTC. Translated, it gives CASSLGGPETQYF.